This T cell receptor (beta chain) is drawn from a study of neurological immune-mediated disorders. This clonotype has ten or more counts. As for the cDNA, it was generated by 5'RACE with 10-nucleotide random UMIs. A single record per CDR3 protein comes from TCRdb applying MiXCR to the 5' RACE reads. The sample holds around 65,000 distinct CDR3 sequences; around 5.1% are singletons and the top ten take about 5.8%. With V trimmed by 3 bases and J by 3 bases, 3 bases remained unmatched. The CDR3 has 14 amino acids. Germline CDR1 and CDR2: MGHRA and YSYEKL. The clonotype was recovered from a human donor with multiple sclerosis. The donor label of this sample is uncertain. The chain links TRBV4-1 to TRBJ1-1, with TRBD1 matching over 8 bases. Sequences were obtained from PBMCs. The CDR3 DNA reads as TGCGCCAGCAGCCAGTACAGGGGGTACACTGAAGCTTTCTTT. The encoded protein is CASSQYRGYTEAFF.